Described below is a single TCR beta chain sequence and its context. The data originate from a study of technical replicates of blood from a handful of donors. Generated by immunoSEQ multiplex PCR, the TCRdb table keeps only in-frame clones and is missing some. The table includes some 60,000 clones, about 94% detected once. The sequencing sample was made of PBMCs. The receptor comes from a human donor in good health. Some clones in this sample may be carry-over from other donors' samples.

CDR3 DNA sequence: TGTGCCATCAGTTCCGGGGGGTCAGGACAGCCCCAGCATTTT. This sequence encodes CAISSGGSGQPQHF. The gene calls are TRBV10-3 and TRBJ1-5, with D tentatively TRBD1 (5 bases). This CDR3 is built from 14 residues. CDR1 and CDR2 (germline): ENHRY, SYGVKD. V dropped 5 bases and J dropped 7 bases, with 15 bases sitting between them.